Described below is a single T cell receptor beta chain sequence and its context. Assay: immunoSEQ multiplex PCR; the TCRdb copy retains only in-frame clones and omits some. In the table there are millions of clones, 85% to 95% of which are singletons. The record originates from a study of shared clonotypes between healthy human individuals. CDR3 length equals 17 residues. Germline CDR1 is SGDLS and CDR2 is YYNGEE. V was pared by 2 bases and J by 8 bases, with 20 bases between. This chain connects TRBV9 to TRBJ1-6, with D possibly matching TRBD1 (6 bases). The TCR comes from a young man in good health. Sequences were obtained from naive CD4+ T cells sorted from blood. Described subset: CD45RA+ positively selected. CDR3 in amino acids: CASSVMAGDTGDSPLHF. The CDR3 nucleotides are TGTGCCAGCAGCGTGATGGCGGGGGACACCGGCGATTCACCCCTCCACTTT. Drawing the rest from reference TRBV9 and TRBJ1-6, the complete variable domain is DSGVTQTPKHLITATGQRVTLRCSPRSGDLSVYWYQQSLDQGLQFLIQYYNGEERAKGNILERFSAQQFPDLHSELNLSSLELGDSALYFCASSVMAGDTGDSPLHFGNGTRLTVT.